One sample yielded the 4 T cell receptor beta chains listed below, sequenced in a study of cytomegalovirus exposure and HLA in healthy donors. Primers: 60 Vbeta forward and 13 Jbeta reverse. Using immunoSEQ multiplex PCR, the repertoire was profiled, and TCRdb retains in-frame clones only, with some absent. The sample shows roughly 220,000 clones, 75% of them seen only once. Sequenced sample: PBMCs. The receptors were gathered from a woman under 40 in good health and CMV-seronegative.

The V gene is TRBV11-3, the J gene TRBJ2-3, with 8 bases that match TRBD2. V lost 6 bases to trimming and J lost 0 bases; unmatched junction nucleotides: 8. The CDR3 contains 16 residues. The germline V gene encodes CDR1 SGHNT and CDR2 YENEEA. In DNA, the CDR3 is TGTGCCAGCAGTCAGCGTCAGCGGGGGAGCACAGATACGCAGTATTTT. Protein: CASSQRQRGSTDTQYF.

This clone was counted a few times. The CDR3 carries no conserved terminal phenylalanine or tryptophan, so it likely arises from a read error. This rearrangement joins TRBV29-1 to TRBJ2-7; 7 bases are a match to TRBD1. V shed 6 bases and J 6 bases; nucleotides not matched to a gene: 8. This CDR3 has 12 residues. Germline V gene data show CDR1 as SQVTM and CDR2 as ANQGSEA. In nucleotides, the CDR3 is TGCAGCGTAGGAGACAGGGTAGGCGAGCAGTACTTG. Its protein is CSVGDRVGEQYL.

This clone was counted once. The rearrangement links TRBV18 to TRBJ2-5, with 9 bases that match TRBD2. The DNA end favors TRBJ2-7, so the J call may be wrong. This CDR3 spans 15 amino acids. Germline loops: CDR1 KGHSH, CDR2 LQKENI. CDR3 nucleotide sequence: TGTGCCAGCTCACCTGCCGCGGGAGGGGTCGACGAGCAGTACTTC. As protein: CASSPAAGGVDEQYF.

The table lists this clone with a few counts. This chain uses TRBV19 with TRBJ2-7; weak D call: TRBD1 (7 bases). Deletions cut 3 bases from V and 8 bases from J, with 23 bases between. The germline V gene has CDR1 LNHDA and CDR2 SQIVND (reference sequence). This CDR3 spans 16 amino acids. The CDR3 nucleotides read TGTGCCAGTAGTATTGGAGGGACAGCCCTCGTGGGAAAGCAGTACTTC. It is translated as CASSIGGTALVGKQYF.